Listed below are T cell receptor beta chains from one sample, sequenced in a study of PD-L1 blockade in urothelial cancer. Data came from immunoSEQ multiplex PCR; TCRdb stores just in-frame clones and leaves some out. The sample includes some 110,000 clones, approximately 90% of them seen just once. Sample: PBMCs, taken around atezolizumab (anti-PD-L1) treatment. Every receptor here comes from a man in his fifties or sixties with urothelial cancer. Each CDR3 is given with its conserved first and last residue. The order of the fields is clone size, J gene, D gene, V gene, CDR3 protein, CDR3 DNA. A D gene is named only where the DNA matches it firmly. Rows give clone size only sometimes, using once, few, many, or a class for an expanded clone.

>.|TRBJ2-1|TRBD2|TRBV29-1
CSGGWTSGFYNEQFF
TGCAGCGGCGGATGGACTAGCGGGTTCTACAATGAGCAGTTCTTC
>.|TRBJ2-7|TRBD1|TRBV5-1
CASSSGQAPYEQYF
TGCGCCAGCAGCTCCGGACAGGCCCCCTACGAGCAGTACTTC
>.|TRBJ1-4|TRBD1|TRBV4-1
CASSQGQGARSNEKLFF
TGCGCCAGCAGCCAAGGGCAGGGGGCTCGAAGTAATGAAAAACTGTTTTTT
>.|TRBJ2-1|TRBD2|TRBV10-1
CASSAGGPRNEQFF
TGCGCCAGCAGCGCGGGAGGGCCTAGGAATGAGCAGTTCTTC
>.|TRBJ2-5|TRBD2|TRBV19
CASSMSLAGVVETQYF
TGTGCCAGTAGCATGTCACTAGCGGGAGTTGTTGAGACCCAGTACTTC
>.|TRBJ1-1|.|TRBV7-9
CASSLVSVNTEAFF
TGTGCCAGCAGCTTAGTCTCGGTTAACACTGAAGCTTTCTTT
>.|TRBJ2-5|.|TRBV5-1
CASSFDTSVEETQYF
TGCGCCAGCAGCTTCGACACATCGGTGGAAGAGACCCAGTACTTC
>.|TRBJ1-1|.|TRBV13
CASSLLLGANTEAFF
TGTGCCAGCAGCCTACTCCTAGGGGCCAACACTGAAGCTTTCTTT
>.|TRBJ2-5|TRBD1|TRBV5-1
CASSASYRGRWETQYF
TGCGCCAGCAGCGCAAGCTACAGGGGGCGCTGGGAGACCCAGTACTTC
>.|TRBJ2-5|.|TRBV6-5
CASSYSYQAQETQYF
TGTGCCAGCAGTTACTCCTATCAGGCTCAAGAGACCCAGTACTTC
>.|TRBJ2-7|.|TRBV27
CASSLGAGVNRYEQYF
TGTGCCAGCAGTTTAGGTGCAGGGGTGAATCGCTACGAGCAGTACTTC
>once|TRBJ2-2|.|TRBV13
CASSLSEGRNTGELFF
TGTGCCAGCAGCTTGTCGGAGGGTCGAAACACCGGGGAGCTGTTTTTT
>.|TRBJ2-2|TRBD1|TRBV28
CASSLPGTGVTNTGELFF
TGTGCCAGCAGTCTACCCGGGACAGGGGTGACGAACACCGGGGAGCTGTTTTTT
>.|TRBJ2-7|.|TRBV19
CASSIDPQGSYEQYF
TGTGCCAGTAGTATAGATCCCCAGGGCTCCTACGAGCAGTACTTC
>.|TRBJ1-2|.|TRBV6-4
CASSDGRGYTF
TGTGCCAGCAGTGACGGGAGGGGCTACACCTTC
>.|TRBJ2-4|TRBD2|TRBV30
CAWSGGTSAGGIRYF
TGTGCCTGGAGTGGCGGGACTAGCGCGGGAGGAATCAGGTACTTC
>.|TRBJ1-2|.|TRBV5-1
CASSISGIGYTF
TGCGCCAGCAGCATATCCGGGATAGGCTACACCTTC
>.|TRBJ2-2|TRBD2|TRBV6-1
CASKLAGSTGELFF
TGTGCCAGCAAACTAGCGGGTTCCACCGGGGAGCTGTTTTTT
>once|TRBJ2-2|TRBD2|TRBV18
CASSPGLAGGPSGELFF
TGTGCCAGCTCACCGGGACTAGCGGGAGGGCCGTCCGGGGAGCTGTTTTTT
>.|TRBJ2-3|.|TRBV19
CASEGAPDTQYF
TGTGCCAGTGAAGGGGCCCCAGATACGCAGTATTTT
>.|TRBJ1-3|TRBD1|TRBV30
CALEGQGVRNTIYF
TGTGCCTTGGAGGGACAGGGCGTTCGAAACACCATATATTTT
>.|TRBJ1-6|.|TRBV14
CASSHRVDSPLHF
TGTGCCAGCAGCCACCGGGTGGATTCACCCCTCCACTTT
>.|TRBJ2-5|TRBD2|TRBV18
CASSSSGEGETQYF
TGTGCCAGCTCATCTAGCGGGGAGGGCGAGACCCAGTACTTC
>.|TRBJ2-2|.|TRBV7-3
CASSLERTTNTGELFF
TGTGCCAGCAGCTTAGAAAGGACTACGAACACCGGGGAGCTGTTTTTT
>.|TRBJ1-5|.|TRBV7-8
CASSSLKERGGAYSNQPQHF
TGTGCCAGCAGCTCACTTAAGGAGAGGGGAGGAGCTTATAGCAATCAGCCCCAGCATTTT
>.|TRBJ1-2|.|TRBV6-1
CASSVAGFDGYTF
TGTGCCAGCAGTGTTGCGGGTTTTGATGGCTACACCTTC
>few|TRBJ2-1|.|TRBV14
CASSALGLGEQFF
TGTGCCAGCAGCGCACTAGGGTTGGGTGAGCAGTTCTTC
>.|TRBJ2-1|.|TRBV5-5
CASSLGLNEQFF
TGTGCCAGCAGCTTGGGACTCAATGAGCAGTTCTTC
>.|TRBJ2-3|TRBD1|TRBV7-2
CASSLVWDRGRDTQYF
TGTGCCAGCAGCTTAGTGTGGGACAGGGGGCGAGATACGCAGTATTTT
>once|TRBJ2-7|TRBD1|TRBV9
CASSEGGGEQYF
TGTGCCAGCAGCGAAGGGGGCGGCGAGCAGTACTTC
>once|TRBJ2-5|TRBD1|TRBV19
CASSRTGGLETQYF
TGTGCCAGTAGTAGGACAGGGGGCTTAGAGACCCAGTACTTC
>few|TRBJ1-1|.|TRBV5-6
CASSLGVEAFF
TGTGCCAGCAGCTTGGGAGTCGAAGCTTTCTTT
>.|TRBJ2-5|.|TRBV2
CAPRGPRVEETQYF
TGTGCCCCCAGGGGTCCTCGGGTCGAAGAGACCCAGTACTTC
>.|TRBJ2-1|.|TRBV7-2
CAAGPYGNYNEQFF
TGTGCCGCCGGACCATACGGGAACTACAATGAGCAGTTCTTC
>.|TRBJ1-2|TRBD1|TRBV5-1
CASSEPGQGTEYGYTF
TGCGCCAGCAGCGAGCCGGGACAGGGAACCGAGTATGGCTACACCTTC
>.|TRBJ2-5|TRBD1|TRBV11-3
CASSQGQGETQYF
TGTGCCAGCAGCCAGGGACAGGGAGAGACCCAGTACTTC
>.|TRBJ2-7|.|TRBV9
CASSVSPGAYEQYF
TGTGCCAGCAGCGTGTCCCCAGGGGCCTACGAGCAGTACTTC